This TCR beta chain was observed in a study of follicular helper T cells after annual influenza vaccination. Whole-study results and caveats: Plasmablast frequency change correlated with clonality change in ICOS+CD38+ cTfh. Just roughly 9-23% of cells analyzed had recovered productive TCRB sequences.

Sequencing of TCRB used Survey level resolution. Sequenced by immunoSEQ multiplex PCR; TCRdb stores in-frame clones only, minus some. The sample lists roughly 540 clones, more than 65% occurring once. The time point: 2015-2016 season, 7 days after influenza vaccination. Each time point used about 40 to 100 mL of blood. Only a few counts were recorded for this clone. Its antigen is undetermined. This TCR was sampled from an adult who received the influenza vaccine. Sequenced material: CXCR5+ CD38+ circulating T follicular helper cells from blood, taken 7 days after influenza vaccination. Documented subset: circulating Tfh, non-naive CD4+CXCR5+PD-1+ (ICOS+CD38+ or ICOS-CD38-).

CDR3 DNA: TGTGCCAGCAGCCAAGTTCTGACAGGGGCCTACGAGCAGTACTTC. This sequence encodes CASSQVLTGAYEQYF. V gene TRBV14 combines with J gene TRBJ2-7; 8 positions agree with TRBD1. The V gene's germline CDR1 is SGHDN and CDR2 FVKESK. This CDR3 is 15 amino acids long. V shed 1 base and J 2 bases; nucleotides not matched to a gene: 4.